This T cell receptor beta chain was retrieved from a study of shared clonotypes between healthy human individuals. In the naive CD8 group, cells lacked CD45RO and were positively selected for CCR7, so terminally differentiated effector memory CD45RA+ cells were left out. Each sorted subset replicate got 200 ng genomic DNA, 25,000 to 35,000 genomes. Only in-frame clones appear in the TCRdb table, and some are missing; sequencing was by immunoSEQ multiplex PCR. The data show over 750,000 clones, just over 95% seen once. Germline V gene sequence: CDR1 MGHRA, CDR2 YSYEKL. This CDR3 is 15 amino acids long. V lost 1 base and J 3 bases, leaving 13 bases between the germline ends. General study results and limits: Of the naive CD4 clonotypes, roughly 5% were shared across a handful of donors.

Concerning this clone itself: What it binds is unknown.

The V and J genes are TRBV4-1 and TRBJ2-7; D uncertain. The TCR originated in a man aged 30-40 years in good health. The source material was naive CD8+ T cells sorted from blood. CDR3 sequence: CASSQGVSSSYEQYF. The CDR3 coding sequence is TGCGCCAGCAGCCAAGGGGTCTCCTCAAGCTACGAGCAGTACTTC.